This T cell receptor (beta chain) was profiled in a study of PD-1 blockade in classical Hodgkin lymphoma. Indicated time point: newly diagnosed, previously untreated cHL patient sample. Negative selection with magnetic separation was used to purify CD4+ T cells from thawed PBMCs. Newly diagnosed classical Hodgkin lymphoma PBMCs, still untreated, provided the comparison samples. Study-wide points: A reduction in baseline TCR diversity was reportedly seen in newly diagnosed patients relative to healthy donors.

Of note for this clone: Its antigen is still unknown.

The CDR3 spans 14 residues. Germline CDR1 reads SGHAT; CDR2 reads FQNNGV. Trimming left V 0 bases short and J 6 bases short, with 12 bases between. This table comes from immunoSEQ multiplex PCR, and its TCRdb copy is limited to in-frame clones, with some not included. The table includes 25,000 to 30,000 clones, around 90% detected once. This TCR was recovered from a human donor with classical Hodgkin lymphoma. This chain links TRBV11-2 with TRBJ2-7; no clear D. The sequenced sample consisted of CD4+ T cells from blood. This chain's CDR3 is CASSLDPRLREQYF. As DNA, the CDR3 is TGTGCCAGCAGCTTAGATCCGCGCCTCCGCGAGCAGTACTTC. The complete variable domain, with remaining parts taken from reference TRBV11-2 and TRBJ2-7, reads EAGVAQSPRYKIIEKRQSVAFWCNPISGHATLYWYQQILGQGPKLLIQFQNNGVVDDSQLPKDRFSAERLKGVDSTLKIQPAKLEDSAVYLCASSLDPRLREQYFGPGTRLTVT.